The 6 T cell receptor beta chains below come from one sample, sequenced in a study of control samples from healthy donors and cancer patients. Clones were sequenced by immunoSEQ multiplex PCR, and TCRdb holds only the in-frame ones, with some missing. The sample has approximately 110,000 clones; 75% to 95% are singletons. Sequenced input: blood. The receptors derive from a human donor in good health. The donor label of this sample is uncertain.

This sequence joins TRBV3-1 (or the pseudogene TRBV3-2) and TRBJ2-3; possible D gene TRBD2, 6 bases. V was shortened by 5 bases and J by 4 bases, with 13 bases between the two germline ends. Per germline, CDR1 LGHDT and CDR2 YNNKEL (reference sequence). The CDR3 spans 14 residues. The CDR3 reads CASSGGTGADTQYF. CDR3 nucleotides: TGTGCCAGCAGCGGGGGTACGGGGGCAGATACGCAGTATTTT.

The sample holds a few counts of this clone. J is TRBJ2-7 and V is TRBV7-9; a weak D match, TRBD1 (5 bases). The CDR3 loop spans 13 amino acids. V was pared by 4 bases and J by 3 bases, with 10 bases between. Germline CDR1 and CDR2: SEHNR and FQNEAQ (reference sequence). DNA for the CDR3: TGTGCCAGCAGCTGGGGCCAAATCTACGAGCAGTACTTC. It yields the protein CASSWGQIYEQYF.

The CDR3 loop is CASGQMNTGELFF. CDR3 in DNA: TGTGCTAGTGGGCAGATGAACACCGGGGAGCTGTTTTTT. This chain joins TRBV12-5 and TRBJ2-2; D is uncertain. The CDR3 is made up of 13 amino acids. V shed 6 bases and J shed 1 base, with 6 bases lying between them. Germline-derived CDR1 and CDR2 are LGHNT and FRNRAP.

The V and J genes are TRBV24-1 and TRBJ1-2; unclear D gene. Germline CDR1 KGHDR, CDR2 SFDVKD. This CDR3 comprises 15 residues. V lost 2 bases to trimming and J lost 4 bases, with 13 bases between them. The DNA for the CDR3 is TGTGCCACCAGTGATTCGAGCAGCCCCCTCTATGGCTACACCTTC. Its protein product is CATSDSSSPLYGYTF.

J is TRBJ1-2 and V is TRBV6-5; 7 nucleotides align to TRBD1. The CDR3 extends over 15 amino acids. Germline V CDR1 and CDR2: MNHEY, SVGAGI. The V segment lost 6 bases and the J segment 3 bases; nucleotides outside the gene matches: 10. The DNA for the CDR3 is TGTGCCAGCAGCCAAGCCACAGGGGAAGACTATGGCTACACCTTC. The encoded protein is CASSQATGEDYGYTF.

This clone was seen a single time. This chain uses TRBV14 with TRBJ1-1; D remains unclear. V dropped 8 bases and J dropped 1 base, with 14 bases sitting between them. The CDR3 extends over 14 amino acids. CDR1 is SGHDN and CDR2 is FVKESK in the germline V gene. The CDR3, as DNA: TGTGCCAGCGGATCGTTTACAGAGAACACTGAAGCTTTCTTT. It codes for CASGSFTENTEAFF.